This T cell receptor beta chain derives from a study of a mutant IDH1 vaccine in newly diagnosed glioma. Overall study findings and caveats: Immune responses induced by vaccination arose in approximately 93% of the patients.

TCRdb's table, derived via immunoSEQ multiplex PCR, lists solely in-frame clones and lacks some. This table holds 60,000 or so clones, around 80% found once. Germline V gene sequence: CDR1 LNHDA, CDR2 SQIVND (reference sequence). V lost 1 base and J lost 7; bases outside the gene matches: 6. There are 15 residues in the CDR3. Comments on this clone: The antigen remains unidentified.

Documented time point: week 35, safety follow-up. Vaccinated patients received 300 ug of mutant IDH1 20-mer peptide per dose, with topical imiquimod. V usage is TRBV19 and J usage is TRBJ1-5; 8 bases match TRBD1. The sequences come from PBMCs, collected from a glioma patient whose treatment included an IDH1 peptide vaccine. The sequence came from a man in his thirties or forties with glioma. The CDR3 DNA reads TGTGCCAGTAGTATAGGGGCAGGGGGCAGACAGCCCCAGCATTTT. It codes for CASSIGAGGRQPQHF. Full variable domain (rest looked up from reference TRBV19 and TRBJ1-5): DGGITQSPKYLFRKEGQNVTLSCEQNLNHDAMYWYRQDPGQGLRLIYYSQIVNDFQKGDIAEGYSVSREKKESFPLTVTSAQKNPTAFYLCASSIGAGGRQPQHFGDGTRLSIL.